A selection of T cell receptor beta chains follows, all from one sample in a study of blood T cell repertoires in COVID-19. Clones were read by immunoSEQ multiplex PCR, and TCRdb kept only the in-frame ones, dropping some. Of 120,000 to 150,000 clones listed, about 89% are singletons. The sample comprised peripheral blood. The source is a man aged 50 to 60 who had recovered from COVID-19. Each CDR3 is given with its conserved first and last residue. D genes are given only for firm matches. Clone size appears in some rows only: once, few, many, or a class for an expanded clone.

v_gene: TRBV7-8
abundance: -
d_gene: -
j_gene: TRBJ1-5
CDR3nt: TGTGCCAGCAGCTTAGGCGGGACGGCCAATAGCAATCAGCCCCAGCATTTT
CDR3aa: CASSLGGTANSNQPQHF

v_gene: TRBV11-2
abundance: -
d_gene: -
j_gene: TRBJ2-5
CDR3nt: TGTGCCAGCAGCCAGGACCTGGGGCGGGAGACCCAGTACTTC
CDR3aa: CASSQDLGRETQYF

v_gene: TRBV3-1/TRBV3-2
abundance: -
d_gene: TRBD1
j_gene: TRBJ1-1
CDR3nt: TGTGCCAGCAGCGGACAGGGGTTGCGCACTGAAGCTTTCTTT
CDR3aa: CASSGQGLRTEAFF

v_gene: TRBV5-4
abundance: -
d_gene: TRBD1
j_gene: TRBJ1-6
CDR3nt: TGTGCCAGCAGCTTGGACAGGGGCAATTCACCCCTCCACTTT
CDR3aa: CASSLDRGNSPLHF

v_gene: TRBV19
abundance: -
d_gene: TRBD2
j_gene: TRBJ2-5
CDR3nt: TGTGCCAGTAGTGCCGCACTAGCGGGGGGGTCAGAGACCCAGTACTTC
CDR3aa: CASSAALAGGSETQYF

v_gene: TRBV4-3
abundance: -
d_gene: TRBD1
j_gene: TRBJ1-1
CDR3nt: TGCGCCAGCAGCCAAGCGTGGACAGGGGTGGTGAACACTGAAGCTTTCTTT
CDR3aa: CASSQAWTGVVNTEAFF

v_gene: TRBV16
abundance: -
d_gene: -
j_gene: TRBJ1-5
CDR3nt: TGTGCCAGCAGCCTAGGGACACGGGGCAATCAGCCCCAGCATTTT
CDR3aa: CASSLGTRGNQPQHF

v_gene: TRBV10-3
abundance: -
d_gene: TRBD1
j_gene: TRBJ1-1
CDR3nt: TGTGCCATCAGTGAGGGGGACAGGGGCGCTTTCTTT
CDR3aa: CAISEGDRGAFF

v_gene: TRBV7-9
abundance: -
d_gene: TRBD1
j_gene: TRBJ1-1
CDR3nt: TGTGCCAGCAGCCTGAACCCGGGACAGGGCCTTATTGAAGCTTTCTTT
CDR3aa: CASSLNPGQGLIEAFF

v_gene: TRBV7-9
abundance: -
d_gene: -
j_gene: TRBJ1-1
CDR3nt: TGTGCCAGCAGCTTAGTATTGGGGCACGGAGCTTTCTTT
CDR3aa: CASSLVLGHGAFF

v_gene: TRBV30
abundance: -
d_gene: -
j_gene: TRBJ1-1
CDR3nt: TGTGCCTGGAGTACCAGGGGGAACACTGAAGCTTTCTTT
CDR3aa: CAWSTRGNTEAFF

v_gene: TRBV6-2/TRBV6-3
abundance: -
d_gene: TRBD2
j_gene: TRBJ2-3
CDR3nt: TGTGCCAGCAGTTATTGGGGGGGTCCAGATACGCAGTATTTT
CDR3aa: CASSYWGGPDTQYF

v_gene: TRBV6-5
abundance: once
d_gene: -
j_gene: TRBJ2-1
CDR3nt: TGTGCCAGCAGGAACTTCCGGGGTTCGGGTGAGCAGTTCTTC
CDR3aa: CASRNFRGSGEQFF

v_gene: TRBV6-5
abundance: -
d_gene: -
j_gene: TRBJ1-6
CDR3nt: TGTGCCAGCACCGAATCGGTTTCACCCCTCCACTTT
CDR3aa: CASTESVSPLHF

v_gene: TRBV6-1
abundance: once
d_gene: TRBD1
j_gene: TRBJ1-5
CDR3nt: TGTGCCAGCAGTGAAACCCAGGGACAGGGGCGACGCTATAGCAATCAGCCCCAGCATTTT
CDR3aa: CASSETQGQGRRYSNQPQHF

v_gene: TRBV9
abundance: -
d_gene: -
j_gene: TRBJ2-3
CDR3nt: TGTGCCAGCAGCCTACAGGGTCATAGCACAGATACGCAGTATTTT
CDR3aa: CASSLQGHSTDTQYF

v_gene: TRBV6-5
abundance: few
d_gene: TRBD2
j_gene: TRBJ2-7
CDR3nt: TGTGCCAGCAGTTATACGTCTAGCGGGGTGGGCGAGCAGTACTTC
CDR3aa: CASSYTSSGVGEQYF

v_gene: TRBV5-1
abundance: -
d_gene: TRBD2
j_gene: TRBJ2-7
CDR3nt: TGCGCCAGCAGCTTGTGGAGTAGCGGGGGGTTAAGCGAGCAGTACTTC
CDR3aa: CASSLWSSGGLSEQYF

v_gene: TRBV19
abundance: -
d_gene: -
j_gene: TRBJ1-5
CDR3nt: TGTGCCAGTAGTATAGGGGCAGGGAGCAATCAGCCCCAGCATTTT
CDR3aa: CASSIGAGSNQPQHF

v_gene: TRBV7-2
abundance: -
d_gene: TRBD1
j_gene: TRBJ1-1
CDR3nt: TGTGCCAGCAGCCCGGGAGGGGGCTACACTGAAGCTTTCTTT
CDR3aa: CASSPGGGYTEAFF

v_gene: TRBV19
abundance: -
d_gene: -
j_gene: TRBJ1-5
CDR3nt: TGTGCCAGTAGGCTCCGATGGGACTGGCATTTT
CDR3aa: CASRLRWDWHF

v_gene: TRBV6-2/TRBV6-3
abundance: -
d_gene: -
j_gene: TRBJ2-2
CDR3nt: TGTGCCAGCAGTTACTCGCAGGGCCTGCTGAACACCGGGGAGCTGTTTTTT
CDR3aa: CASSYSQGLLNTGELFF

v_gene: TRBV3-1/TRBV3-2
abundance: -
d_gene: TRBD1
j_gene: TRBJ1-1
CDR3nt: TGTGCCAGCGGTCAGGGGGCCCTGGGAGCTTTCTTT
CDR3aa: CASGQGALGAFF

v_gene: TRBV5-4
abundance: -
d_gene: -
j_gene: TRBJ2-1
CDR3nt: TGTGCCAGCAGCTTGAGCGGACCCACCCTCTTCTCCTACAATGAGCAGTTCTTC
CDR3aa: CASSLSGPTLFSYNEQFF

v_gene: TRBV3-1/TRBV3-2
abundance: -
d_gene: TRBD1
j_gene: TRBJ2-5
CDR3nt: TGTGCCAGCAGCCGGGGACAGGGGGTCGGGGGACAAGAGACCCAGTACTTC
CDR3aa: CASSRGQGVGGQETQYF

v_gene: TRBV21-1
abundance: once
d_gene: -
j_gene: TRBJ1-1
CDR3nt: TGTGCCAGCAGCAGCTCCGGGAAGTCTAACACTGAAGCTTTCTTT
CDR3aa: CASSSSGKSNTEAFF

v_gene: TRBV18
abundance: -
d_gene: -
j_gene: TRBJ1-1
CDR3nt: TGTGCCAGCTCACCAAACATGAACACTGAAGCTTTCTTT
CDR3aa: CASSPNMNTEAFF

v_gene: TRBV3-1/TRBV3-2
abundance: few
d_gene: TRBD1
j_gene: TRBJ1-3
CDR3nt: TGTGCCAGCAGCCTGGGACAGAGCTCTGGAAACACCATATATTTT
CDR3aa: CASSLGQSSGNTIYF

v_gene: TRBV18
abundance: -
d_gene: -
j_gene: TRBJ2-5
CDR3nt: TGTGCCAGCTCACCACACAGAACCCAAGAGACCCAGTACTTC
CDR3aa: CASSPHRTQETQYF

v_gene: TRBV5-1
abundance: once
d_gene: -
j_gene: TRBJ1-1
CDR3nt: TGCGCCAGCACGGGAAGTGGTGACACTGAAGCTTTCTTT
CDR3aa: CASTGSGDTEAFF

v_gene: TRBV6-6
abundance: once
d_gene: TRBD1
j_gene: TRBJ2-4
CDR3nt: TGTGCCAGCAGTTCTCCCGGGACAGGTCAAAACATTCAGTACTTC
CDR3aa: CASSSPGTGQNIQYF

v_gene: TRBV6-5
abundance: -
d_gene: -
j_gene: TRBJ1-1
CDR3nt: TGTGCCAGCAGCTCGCGCGCGATGAACACTGAAGCTTTCTTT
CDR3aa: CASSSRAMNTEAFF

v_gene: TRBV19
abundance: once
d_gene: TRBD1
j_gene: TRBJ1-2
CDR3nt: TGTGCCAGTAGTATGATCCCGGGGACAGGGGGTGGCTACACCTTC
CDR3aa: CASSMIPGTGGGYTF

v_gene: TRBV5-6
abundance: -
d_gene: TRBD1
j_gene: TRBJ2-7
CDR3nt: TGTGCCAGCAGCTTGTCGGACAGGGGGCCTTACGAGCAGTACTTC
CDR3aa: CASSLSDRGPYEQYF

v_gene: TRBV6-2/TRBV6-3
abundance: -
d_gene: -
j_gene: TRBJ1-1
CDR3nt: TGTGCCAGCAGTAGGAGGTGGGGGGGGCAGAACACTGAAGCTTTCTTT
CDR3aa: CASSRRWGGQNTEAFF

v_gene: TRBV10-2
abundance: few
d_gene: -
j_gene: TRBJ1-1
CDR3nt: TGCGCCAGCATCTACAGGGAGGGAACTGAAGCTTTCTTT
CDR3aa: CASIYREGTEAFF

v_gene: TRBV7-9
abundance: once
d_gene: TRBD1
j_gene: TRBJ1-4
CDR3nt: TGTGCCAGCAGCTCGCGACAGGGGGCTGAAAAACTGTTTTTT
CDR3aa: CASSSRQGAEKLFF

v_gene: TRBV6-5
abundance: -
d_gene: TRBD2
j_gene: TRBJ2-4
CDR3nt: TGTGCCATCGCCATTGGGAGGACTAGCGGGGGGCCCTTCGACTTC
CDR3aa: CAIAIGRTSGGPFDF

v_gene: TRBV6-2/TRBV6-3
abundance: -
d_gene: TRBD1
j_gene: TRBJ1-1
CDR3nt: TGTGCCAGCAGTTACTCGGCAGGGGGCGGCCGTTACACTGAAGCTTTCTTT
CDR3aa: CASSYSAGGGRYTEAFF

v_gene: TRBV6-2/TRBV6-3
abundance: few
d_gene: TRBD1
j_gene: TRBJ1-5
CDR3nt: TGTGCCAGCAGTCTCGGGACAGGGCATCAGCCCCAGCATTTT
CDR3aa: CASSLGTGHQPQHF

v_gene: TRBV5-1
abundance: -
d_gene: TRBD1
j_gene: TRBJ2-1
CDR3nt: TGCGCCAGCAGCTGGGGGACAGGAATTGGCAATGAGCAGTTCTTC
CDR3aa: CASSWGTGIGNEQFF

v_gene: TRBV7-9
abundance: once
d_gene: -
j_gene: TRBJ1-2
CDR3nt: TGTGCCAGCAGCTTAGGCAACAGGCTGACTAACTATGGCTACACCTTC
CDR3aa: CASSLGNRLTNYGYTF

v_gene: TRBV10-1
abundance: -
d_gene: -
j_gene: TRBJ2-3
CDR3nt: TGCGCCAGCAGTGAAGGGGCGGTTTTCCGCACAGATACGCAGTATTTT
CDR3aa: CASSEGAVFRTDTQYF

v_gene: TRBV6-1
abundance: -
d_gene: -
j_gene: TRBJ1-1
CDR3nt: TGTGCCAGCAGTGAATTGGTGCAGGGCACTGAAGCTTTCTTT
CDR3aa: CASSELVQGTEAFF

v_gene: TRBV7-6
abundance: -
d_gene: TRBD2
j_gene: TRBJ2-3
CDR3nt: TGTGCCAGCAGCCGGACTAGCGGGGGGTACACAGATACGCAGTATTTT
CDR3aa: CASSRTSGGYTDTQYF